This T cell receptor (beta chain) emerged from a study of blood T cells in healthy people across ages. Study-wide background: Per every two T cells, about one barcoded beta molecule was captured by template switching. Study outcomes and limitations: Long-lived donors had more naive CD4+ cells and higher diversity than aged donors. Naive T cell percentage strongly correlated with TCR beta diversity.

The study recruited healthy Caucasian donors from Russia who were aged roughly 6 to 95. In germline, CDR1 is LGHNA, CDR2 YNFKEQ. CDR3 size: 15 residues. V was shortened by 4 bases and J by 3 bases, with 16 bases between the two germline ends. As to this clonotype: Its antigen remains unidentified.

The use of a sample-barcoded 5' primer and a J-beta primer mix characterized a second PCR of about 7 to 12 cycles. TCRdb analysed the 5' RACE reads with MiXCR anew, one entry per CDR3 protein. The sample consists of about 780,000 distinct CDR3 sequences, less than 60% of them appearing once. Sequencing was carried out using blood. This receptor was identified in a man aged 80 or over in good health. The chain combines TRBV4-2 with TRBJ2-7; D is unresolved. The CDR3 nucleotides read TGTGCCAGCAGCCCGATCGGACGGAGAGTCTACGAGCAGTACTTC. Translating gives CASSPIGRRVYEQYF.